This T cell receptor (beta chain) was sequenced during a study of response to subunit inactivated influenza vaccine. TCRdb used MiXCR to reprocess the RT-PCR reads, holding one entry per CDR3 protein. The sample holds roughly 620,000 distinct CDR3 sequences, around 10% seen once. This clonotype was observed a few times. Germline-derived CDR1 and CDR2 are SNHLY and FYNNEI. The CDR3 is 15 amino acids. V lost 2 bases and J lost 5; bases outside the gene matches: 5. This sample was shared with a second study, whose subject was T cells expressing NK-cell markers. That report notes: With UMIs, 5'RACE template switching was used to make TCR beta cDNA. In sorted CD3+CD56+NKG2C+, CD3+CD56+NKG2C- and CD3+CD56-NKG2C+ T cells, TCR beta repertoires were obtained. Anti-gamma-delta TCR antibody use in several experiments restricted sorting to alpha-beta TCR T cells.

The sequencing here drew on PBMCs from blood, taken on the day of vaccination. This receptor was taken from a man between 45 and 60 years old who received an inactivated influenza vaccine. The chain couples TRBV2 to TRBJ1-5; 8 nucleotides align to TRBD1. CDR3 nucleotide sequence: TGTGCCAGCAGTGAAAGCCAGGGGGCCTATCAGCCCCAGCATTTT. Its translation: CASSESQGAYQPQHF.